A selection of T cell receptor beta chains follows, all from one sample in a study of shared clonotypes between healthy human individuals. TCRdb's table, derived via immunoSEQ multiplex PCR, lists solely in-frame clones and lacks some. The table has about 2 million clones, 85% to 95% seen once; the top ten hold 0.1% to 0.15%. Sequences were obtained from naive CD4+ T cells sorted from blood. These receptors were obtained from a man younger than 30 in good health. The CDR3 runs from the conserved cysteine through the conserved F or W. Each record gives: J gene, clone size, D gene, V gene, CDR3 protein, CDR3 DNA. The D gene is left open where the match is weak. Only some rows state a clone size, as once, few, many or a class for expanded clones.

>TRBJ2-3|.|.|TRBV11-2
CASSLAGYSTDTQYF
TGTGCCAGCAGCTTAGCGGGGTATAGTACAGATACGCAGTATTTT
>TRBJ2-7|.|TRBD1|TRBV11-2
CASRPTGTGGYEQYF
TGTGCCAGCAGACCGACCGGGACAGGGGGCTACGAGCAGTACTTC
>TRBJ1-6|.|.|TRBV28
CASSVSGSSYNSPLHF
TGTGCCAGCTCCGTCTCAGGCAGCTCCTATAATTCACCCCTCCACTTT
>TRBJ1-6|.|.|TRBV10-3
CAISPQQGGSPLHF
TGTGCCATCAGTCCCCAACAGGGTGGATCACCCCTCCACTTT
>TRBJ2-7|.|.|TRBV15
CATSREIGGSYEQYF
TGTGCCACCAGCAGAGAAATCGGGGGCTCCTACGAGCAGTACTTC
>TRBJ1-6|.|.|TRBV27
CASSKLEAYNSPLHF
TGTGCCAGCAGTAAACTTGAGGCCTATAATTCACCCCTCCACTTT
>TRBJ2-2|.|.|TRBV7-9
CASRDRNTGELFF
TGTGCCAGTAGAGACAGGAACACCGGGGAGCTGTTTTTT
>TRBJ2-7|many|TRBD1|TRBV5-1
CASSLPTGEVDEQYF
TGCGCCAGCAGCTTGCCGACAGGGGAGGTCGACGAGCAGTACTTC
>TRBJ1-3|.|.|TRBV11-2
CASSLEGASGNTIYF
TGTGCCAGCAGCTTAGAGGGGGCATCTGGAAACACCATATATTTT
>TRBJ1-6|many|.|TRBV1
CTSSVKGWSYNSPLHF
TGCACCAGCAGCGTAAAGGGATGGTCCTATAATTCACCCCTCCACTTT
>TRBJ2-3|.|TRBD1|TRBV19
CASSITGTGGTQYF
TGTGCCAGTAGTATAACCGGCACAGGGGGAACGCAGTATTTT
>TRBJ2-2|.|.|TRBV2
CASSGSGDTGELFF
TGTGCCAGCAGTGGGTCAGGAGACACCGGGGAGCTGTTTTTT
>TRBJ1-6|.|TRBD1|TRBV14
CASSQRGGRNNSPLHF
TGTGCCAGCAGCCAAAGAGGGGGCAGAAATAATTCACCCCTCCACTTT
>TRBJ1-1|.|.|TRBV5-1
CASSLAGVSGTEAFF
TGCGCCAGCAGCTTGGCTGGGGTATCTGGGACTGAAGCTTTCTTT
>TRBJ2-5|.|.|TRBV10-3
CAISEWESSDQYF
TGTGCCATCAGTGAGTGGGAATCGAGTGACCAGTACTTC
>TRBJ2-7|.|.|TRBV9
CASSVAGDGTYEQYF
TGTGCCAGCAGCGTTGCAGGGGATGGGACCTACGAGCAGTACTTC
>TRBJ2-1|.|TRBD2|TRBV4-1
CASSATSGNYNEQFF
TGCGCCAGCAGCGCCACTAGCGGGAATTACAATGAGCAGTTCTTC
>TRBJ2-7|.|.|TRBV2
CASSEVLRTLGNEQYF
TGTGCCAGCAGTGAAGTTTTGAGGACCCTAGGGAACGAGCAGTACTTC
>TRBJ2-1|.|TRBD2|TRBV6-1
CASSPGLAGHNEQFF
TGTGCCAGCAGCCCGGGACTAGCGGGACACAATGAGCAGTTCTTC
>TRBJ2-7|once|.|TRBV11-2
CASSLDRGGGLSSYEQYF
TGTGCCAGCAGCTTAGATCGGGGTGGCGGGCTTAGCTCCTACGAGCAGTACTTC
>TRBJ1-3|.|.|TRBV11-2
CASSLGPDSGNTIYF
TGTGCCAGCAGCTTAGGGCCAGACTCTGGAAACACCATATATTTT
>TRBJ1-1|.|.|TRBV7-2
CASKATRNSGTEAFF
TGTGCCAGCAAGGCCACACGAAATTCGGGCACTGAAGCTTTCTTT
>TRBJ1-5|.|.|TRBV5-4
CASSLDGQNSNQPQHF
TGTGCCAGCAGCTTGGACGGGCAGAATAGCAATCAGCCCCAGCATTTT